This T cell receptor beta chain is from a study of blood T cell repertoires in COVID-19. Assay used: immunoSEQ multiplex PCR; TCRdb lists only in-frame clones, some missing. The sample includes some 110,000 clones, about 85% of them seen just once. The germline V gene encodes CDR1 MNHEY and CDR2 SVGAGI. The trim removed 2 bases at V and 9 bases at J, leaving 8 bases unmatched. This CDR3 contains 16 residues. The clonotype was recovered from a human donor in a cohort sampled during active COVID-19. The genes are TRBV6-5 and TRBJ1-6; 9 bases align to TRBD1. Material for sequencing was peripheral blood. The CDR3 region has the DNA TGTGCCAGCAGTTACCGGACGGGACAGGGAGGTTCACCCCTCCACTTT. Amino acids: CASSYRTGQGGSPLHF.